The 2 T cell receptor beta chains given below trace back to one sample, sequenced in a study of T cells after yellow fever vaccination. Each CDR3 protein is one row after TCRdb ran MiXCR on the 5' RACE reads. The sample lists approximately 110,000 distinct CDR3 sequences; roughly 6.7% were seen once. The sequencing used CD4+ T cells sorted from PBMCs, collected approximately 11 days after the first yellow fever vaccination. The source is a man between 18 and 29 years old who received the YFV17D yellow fever vaccine.

Many counts were recorded for this clonotype. The gene calls are TRBV20-1 and TRBJ2-3; 7 bases are a match to TRBD2. The junction had 10 bases not matched to a gene; V was cut back by 5 bases and J by 5 bases. From germline, CDR1 is DFQATT and CDR2 SNEGSKA (reference sequence). The CDR3 contains 14 residues. The CDR3 DNA sequence: TGCAGTGCTCCCTTAGCGGGTCCCCAAGATACGCAGTATTTT. Translated, it gives CSAPLAGPQDTQYF.

Ten or more counts support this clonotype. The junction differs from germline at one of its ends, possibly a read error. The rearrangement joins TRBV19 to TRBJ1-5; D is unresolved. The germline V gene has CDR1 LNHDA and CDR2 SQIVND (reference sequence). CDR3 length equals 13 residues. CDR3 protein: CASSIDRKQPQHF. As DNA, the CDR3 is TGTGCCAGTAGTATAGATCGCAAGCAGCCCCAGCATTTT.